The clone carrying this T cell receptor (beta chain) showed up many times. Its antigen is unknown. The data belong to a study of regulatory T cells in long-lasting Graves disease. Study-wide findings and caveats: Persistent disease preferred TRBV28, TRBJ1-2 and TRBJ2-5; new disease, TRBV20-1 and TRBJ2-1. Compared with new cases, persistent Graves' patients showed reduced TCR diversity.

The germline V gene encodes CDR1 MDHEN and CDR2 SYDVKM. CDR3 size: 16 residues. Losses at the gene ends were 2 bases for V and 1 base for J; bases not matched to a gene: 4. Described time point: newly diagnosed GD, antithyroid drugs for less than 3 months. From RNA extracted from PBMCs, the TCR library was made. To make TCR beta libraries, researchers used iRepertoire HTBI primers and Arm-PCR of CDR3 regions. Via MiXCR, TCRdb re-called the multiplex PCR reads, giving one row per CDR3 protein. Of 400,000 to 500,000 distinct CDR3 sequences listed, around 17% were seen once; the top ten hold roughly 23%. These data were likewise used in another study, on T cells in Graves' hyperthyroidism and ophthalmopathy. Turning to that study: Clinical symptoms, serum thyroxine and TRAb, thyroid ultrasound and orbital computed tomography together formed the diagnostic basis.

This material consisted of peripheral blood mononuclear cells (PBMCs), taken at new diagnosis, from a patient treated with antithyroid drugs. The V call is TRBV28, the J call TRBJ1-1, with 10 bases that match TRBD1. This TCR was recovered from a woman between 18 and 29 years old with Graves disease. CDR3 in amino acids: CASSLGRQGANTEAFF. The CDR3 DNA is TGTGCCAGCAGTTTAGGCCGACAGGGGGCGAACACTGAAGCTTTCTTT.